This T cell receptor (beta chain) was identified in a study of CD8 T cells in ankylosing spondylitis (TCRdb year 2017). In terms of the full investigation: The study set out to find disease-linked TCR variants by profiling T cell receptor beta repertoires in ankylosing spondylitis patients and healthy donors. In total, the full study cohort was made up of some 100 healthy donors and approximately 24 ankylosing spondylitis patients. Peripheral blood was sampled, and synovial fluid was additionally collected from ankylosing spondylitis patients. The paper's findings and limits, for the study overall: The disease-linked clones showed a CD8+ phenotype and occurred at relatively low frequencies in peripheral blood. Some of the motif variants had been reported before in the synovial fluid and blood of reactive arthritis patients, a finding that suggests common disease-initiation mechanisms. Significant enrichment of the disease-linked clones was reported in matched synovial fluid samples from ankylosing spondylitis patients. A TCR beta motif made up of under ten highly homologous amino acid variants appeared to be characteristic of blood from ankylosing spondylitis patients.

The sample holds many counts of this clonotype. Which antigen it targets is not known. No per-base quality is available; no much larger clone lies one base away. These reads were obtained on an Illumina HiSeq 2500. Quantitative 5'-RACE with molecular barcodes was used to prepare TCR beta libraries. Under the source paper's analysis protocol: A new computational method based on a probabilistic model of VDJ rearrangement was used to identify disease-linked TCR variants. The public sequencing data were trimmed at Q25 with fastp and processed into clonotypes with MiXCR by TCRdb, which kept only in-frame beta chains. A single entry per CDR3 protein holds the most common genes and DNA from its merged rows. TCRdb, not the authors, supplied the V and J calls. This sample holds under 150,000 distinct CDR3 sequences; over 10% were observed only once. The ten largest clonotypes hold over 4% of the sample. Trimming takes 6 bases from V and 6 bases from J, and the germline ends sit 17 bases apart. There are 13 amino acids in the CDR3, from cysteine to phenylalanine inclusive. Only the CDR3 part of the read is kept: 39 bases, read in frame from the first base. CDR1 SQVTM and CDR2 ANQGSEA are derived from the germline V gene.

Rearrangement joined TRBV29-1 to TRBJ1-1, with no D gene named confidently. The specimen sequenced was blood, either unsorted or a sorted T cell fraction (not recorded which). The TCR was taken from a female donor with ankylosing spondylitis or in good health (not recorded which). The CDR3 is CSVRRLEDPEAFF. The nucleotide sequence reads TGCAGCGTCAGGAGGTTGGAGGATCCTGAAGCTTTCTTT.